These 2 T cell receptor beta chains came from one sample sequenced in a study of CD8 T cells in Susac syndrome. Random hexamers were used to reverse transcribe the RNA input (0.5 to 1 ug). TCRdb re-analysed the immunoSEQ multiplex PCR reads in MiXCR, keeping a single row per CDR3 protein. Of about 300,000 distinct CDR3 sequences listed, 90% to 95% are singletons. Sequenced: CD4+ T cells from PBMCs. All receptors come from a human donor with multiple sclerosis.

This rearrangement joins TRBV5-1 to TRBJ2-3, with 8 bases aligning to TRBD2. The V and J ends lost 3 bases and 3 bases, in that order; junction bases with no gene match: 9. The CDR3 totals 16 residues. CDR1 is SGHRS, CDR2 YFSETQ, per germline. The CDR3 spells CASSSPGLELTDTQYF. CDR3 bases: TGCGCCAGCAGCTCCCCGGGACTAGAGCTGACAGATACGCAGTATTTT.

The chain is built from TRBV30 and TRBJ1-2; D is unclear. This CDR3 is built from 12 residues. V was pared by 3 bases and J by 8 bases, with 13 bases between. Germline V CDR1 and CDR2: GTSNPN, SVGIG (reference sequence). The CDR3 protein is CAWSPDPAGYTF. The CDR3 nucleotides are TGTGCCTGGAGCCCCGACCCCGCCGGCTACACCTTC.